This TCR beta chain was obtained from a study of molecular identifiers for immune sequencing clone quantification. Listed TCR primers, together with previously described methods, were used for the bulk TCR libraries. TCRdb itself ran the PCR reads through MiXCR, one entry per CDR3 protein. The table has 50,000 to 75,000 distinct CDR3 sequences, around 20% seen once. It was from 20,000 to 1,000,000 sorted cells, with 10%, 30% or 50% RNA, that naive CD8 libraries came. Using a CD8+CD4-CCR7+CD45RA+ phenotype, naive CD8 T cells were sorted. In this sample, this clonotype turned up a few times. Its target is not known. A much larger clone lies one base from this, so it may be a read error. Germline assignment: CDR1 MNHNY and CDR2 SVGAGI (reference sequence). The CDR3 sequence is 14 residues long. Study-level results: Whereas clones above 20 RNA copies held under 1% of naive-cell molecules, they held over 97% of effector molecules.

The clonotype originates from a human donor in good health. Some libraries in this study had Jurkat cell RNA spiked in. The J gene is TRBJ2-3, the V gene TRBV6-6, with 8 bases fitting TRBD2. Sequenced input: naive CD8+ T cells from blood, with Jurkat cell RNA spiked in. The subset here: FACS-sorted CD8+CD4-CCR7+CD45RA+ naive T cells. In DNA form, the CDR3 reads TGTGCCAGCAGTGCAGCGGGAGTGATAGATACGCGGTATTTT. It translates to CASSAAGVIDTRYF.